This is a list of T cell receptor beta chains from one sample in a study of immunodeficiency. Profiled with immunoSEQ multiplex PCR; TCRdb holds only in-frame clones, not every one. The sample contains more than 1,000 clones, about 90% of which appear only once. Material: CD8+ T cells from blood. Receptors originate from a female donor. Each CDR3 is given with its conserved first and last residue. A D gene is named only where the DNA matches it firmly. Some rows have no size entry. The others give once, few or many, or a class for an expanded clone.

d_gene: TRBD1; v_gene: TRBV29-1; abundance: -; len: 13; j_gene: TRBJ1-2; CDR3nt: TGCAGCGTTGAGACAGGGGGCGCGTATGGCTACACCTTC; CDR3aa: CSVETGGAYGYTF
d_gene: -; v_gene: TRBV19; abundance: -; len: 14; j_gene: TRBJ1-1; CDR3nt: TGTGCCAGTAAATCGGGGGACATGAACACTGAAGCTTTCTTT; CDR3aa: CASKSGDMNTEAFF
d_gene: -; v_gene: TRBV5-5; abundance: -; len: 16; j_gene: TRBJ2-2; CDR3nt: TGTGCCAGCAGCTTGGCGACGGGAATGAACACCGGGGAGCTGTTTTTT; CDR3aa: CASSLATGMNTGELFF
d_gene: -; v_gene: TRBV4-1; abundance: -; len: 14; j_gene: TRBJ1-1; CDR3nt: TGCGCCAGCAGCCGAGGAGGTCTGAACACTGAAGCTTTCTTT; CDR3aa: CASSRGGLNTEAFF
d_gene: TRBD1; v_gene: TRBV29-1; abundance: -; len: 15; j_gene: TRBJ1-2; CDR3nt: TGCAGCGTTGATACCGGGACAGGCGTGAACTATGGCTACACCTTC; CDR3aa: CSVDTGTGVNYGYTF
d_gene: -; v_gene: TRBV21-1; abundance: -; len: 18; j_gene: TRBJ2-7; CDR3nt: TGTGCCAGCAGCAAAGTGGGAGGTCGGGGCCCTCGAATTTACGAGCAGTACTTC; CDR3aa: CASSKVGGRGPRIYEQYF
d_gene: -; v_gene: TRBV24-1; abundance: once; len: 15; j_gene: TRBJ2-1; CDR3nt: TGTGCCACCAGTGATTTGGGACAGTCCTACAATGAGCAGTTCTTC; CDR3aa: CATSDLGQSYNEQFF
d_gene: TRBD2; v_gene: TRBV7-9; abundance: once; len: 16; j_gene: TRBJ2-1; CDR3nt: TGTGCCAGCAGCTTAGTCAGCGGGAGATCCTACAATGAGCAGTTCTTC; CDR3aa: CASSLVSGRSYNEQFF
d_gene: -; v_gene: TRBV6-5; abundance: -; len: 11; j_gene: TRBJ1-1; CDR3nt: TGTGCCAGCAGTGACTCCGCTGAAGCTTTCTTT; CDR3aa: CASSDSAEAFF
d_gene: -; v_gene: TRBV6-5; abundance: -; len: 14; j_gene: TRBJ1-5; CDR3nt: TGTGCCAGCAGTTACTCGTTAGGGGGACAGCCCCAGCATTTT; CDR3aa: CASSYSLGGQPQHF
d_gene: -; v_gene: TRBV30; abundance: -; len: 13; j_gene: TRBJ1-5; CDR3nt: TGTGCCTGGAGTGTAGGGGTCAATCAGCCCCAGCATTTT; CDR3aa: CAWSVGVNQPQHF
d_gene: -; v_gene: TRBV4-1; abundance: -; len: 15; j_gene: TRBJ1-6; CDR3nt: TGCGCCAGCAGCCCCTCGGAGTCCTATAATTCACCCCTCCACTTT; CDR3aa: CASSPSESYNSPLHF
d_gene: -; v_gene: TRBV9; abundance: -; len: 13; j_gene: TRBJ2-5; CDR3nt: TGTGCCAGCAGCCCGGGACGCGGGGAGACCCAGTACTTC; CDR3aa: CASSPGRGETQYF
d_gene: -; v_gene: TRBV5-3; abundance: -; len: 16; j_gene: TRBJ2-3; CDR3nt: TGTGCCAGAAGCTTGGGGGTAGGACCTAGCACAGATACGCAGTATTTT; CDR3aa: CARSLGVGPSTDTQYF
d_gene: TRBD2; v_gene: TRBV13; abundance: -; len: 14; j_gene: TRBJ2-1; CDR3nt: TGTGCCAGCAGGCCGGGACTAGCAAGATATGAGCAGTTCTTC; CDR3aa: CASRPGLARYEQFF
d_gene: -; v_gene: TRBV12-3/TRBV12-4; abundance: -; len: 13; j_gene: TRBJ2-1; CDR3nt: TGTGCCAGCAAGAACAGTAACTACAATGAGCAGTTCTTC; CDR3aa: CASKNSNYNEQFF
d_gene: TRBD2; v_gene: TRBV3-1/TRBV3-2; abundance: -; len: 18; j_gene: TRBJ2-1; CDR3nt: TGTGCCAGCAGCCAAGAAGGGGAAAAAGGGACTAGCAGCGGTGAGCAGTTCTTC; CDR3aa: CASSQEGEKGTSSGEQFF
d_gene: -; v_gene: TRBV12-3/TRBV12-4; abundance: -; len: 12; j_gene: TRBJ1-1; CDR3nt: TGTGCCAGCAGCCTATCGAATACTGAAGCTTTCTTT; CDR3aa: CASSLSNTEAFF
d_gene: -; v_gene: TRBV11-3; abundance: -; len: 11; j_gene: TRBJ2-7; CDR3nt: TGTGCCAGCAGCTCTAGCTACGAGCAGTACTTC; CDR3aa: CASSSSYEQYF
d_gene: TRBD2; v_gene: TRBV4-1; abundance: -; len: 17; j_gene: TRBJ2-4; CDR3nt: TGCGCCAGCAGCCAAGAATCGGGGAGGGAGGACAAAAACATTCAGTACTTC; CDR3aa: CASSQESGREDKNIQYF
d_gene: -; v_gene: TRBV9; abundance: once; len: 14; j_gene: TRBJ1-2; CDR3nt: TGTGCCAGCAGCGTAGGACAGAACCCCTATGGCTACACCTTC; CDR3aa: CASSVGQNPYGYTF
d_gene: TRBD1; v_gene: TRBV29-1; abundance: -; len: 14; j_gene: TRBJ1-2; CDR3nt: TGCAGCGTTGGTCAACAGGGGGCTGGGTATGGCTACACCTTC; CDR3aa: CSVGQQGAGYGYTF
d_gene: -; v_gene: TRBV9; abundance: once; len: 14; j_gene: TRBJ1-1; CDR3nt: TGTGCCAGCAGCGTAGGGACGGGGTTGAGTGAAGCTTTCTTT; CDR3aa: CASSVGTGLSEAFF
d_gene: -; v_gene: TRBV6-5; abundance: -; len: 14; j_gene: TRBJ2-3; CDR3nt: TGTGCCAGCAAAGACACGGGGGTTTCAGATACGCAGTATTTT; CDR3aa: CASKDTGVSDTQYF
d_gene: -; v_gene: TRBV27; abundance: -; len: 14; j_gene: TRBJ2-7; CDR3nt: TGTGCCAGCAGTTTTGGTGGAGCCTCCTACGAGCAGTACTTC; CDR3aa: CASSFGGASYEQYF
d_gene: TRBD1; v_gene: TRBV29-1; abundance: -; len: 13; j_gene: TRBJ1-2; CDR3nt: TGCAGCGCTCCGACCGGGACAGGGGGAGGCTACACCTTC; CDR3aa: CSAPTGTGGGYTF
d_gene: -; v_gene: TRBV21-1; abundance: -; len: 19; j_gene: TRBJ1-3; CDR3nt: TGTGCCAGCAGCAAAAAACAATGGGGCCTAATCTCCTCTGGAAACACCATATATTTT; CDR3aa: CASSKKQWGLISSGNTIYF
d_gene: -; v_gene: TRBV13; abundance: -; len: 15; j_gene: TRBJ1-3; CDR3nt: TGTGCCAGCAGCTTAGGCTTGGGGTACGTGAACACCATATATTTT; CDR3aa: CASSLGLGYVNTIYF
d_gene: TRBD1; v_gene: TRBV15; abundance: once; len: 14; j_gene: TRBJ2-7; CDR3nt: TGTGCCACCAGCTTCCGGGACAGGGGTAACGAGCAGTACTTC; CDR3aa: CATSFRDRGNEQYF
d_gene: -; v_gene: TRBV7-9; abundance: -; len: 14; j_gene: TRBJ2-5; CDR3nt: TGTGCCAGCTCGACCTCGGGACAACAAGAGACCCAGTACTTC; CDR3aa: CASSTSGQQETQYF
d_gene: -; v_gene: TRBV28; abundance: few; len: 13; j_gene: TRBJ1-2; CDR3nt: TGTGCCAGCAGTTCAAGCGGTGGAAATGGCTACACCTTC; CDR3aa: CASSSSGGNGYTF
d_gene: -; v_gene: TRBV7-2; abundance: -; len: 15; j_gene: TRBJ2-5; CDR3nt: TGTGCCAGCAGCTTGGTGGGGACGTCGTGGGAGACCCAGTACTTC; CDR3aa: CASSLVGTSWETQYF
d_gene: -; v_gene: TRBV27; abundance: -; len: 12; j_gene: TRBJ2-1; CDR3nt: TGTGCCAGCAGTTTAATTGTTGGTGAGCAGTTCTTC; CDR3aa: CASSLIVGEQFF
d_gene: -; v_gene: TRBV2; abundance: -; len: 16; j_gene: TRBJ1-2; CDR3nt: TGTGCCAGCAGTGAAGATCCTCTCGGGACATTCTATGGCTACACCTTC; CDR3aa: CASSEDPLGTFYGYTF
d_gene: TRBD1; v_gene: TRBV7-8; abundance: -; len: 14; j_gene: TRBJ2-7; CDR3nt: TGTGCCAGCAAGAGGCGGGACAGGGAGAACGAGCAGTACTTC; CDR3aa: CASKRRDRENEQYF
d_gene: -; v_gene: TRBV27; abundance: once; len: 13; j_gene: TRBJ2-7; CDR3nt: TGTGCCAGCAGTTTGGGGGACTCCTACGAGCAGTACTTC; CDR3aa: CASSLGDSYEQYF
d_gene: -; v_gene: TRBV6-5; abundance: -; len: 13; j_gene: TRBJ1-5; CDR3nt: TGTGCCAGCAGCCACCATAAAAATCAGCCCCAGCATTTT; CDR3aa: CASSHHKNQPQHF
d_gene: TRBD1; v_gene: TRBV28; abundance: -; len: 13; j_gene: TRBJ2-1; CDR3nt: TGTGCCAGCAGTTTACAGGGGGATGGTGAGCAGTTCTTC; CDR3aa: CASSLQGDGEQFF
d_gene: -; v_gene: TRBV6-5; abundance: -; len: 13; j_gene: TRBJ2-3; CDR3nt: TGTGCCAGCAGGACCCAGGACACAGATACGCAGTATTTT; CDR3aa: CASRTQDTDTQYF
d_gene: TRBD1; v_gene: TRBV18; abundance: -; len: 13; j_gene: TRBJ2-5; CDR3nt: TGTGCCAGCTCACACAGGGGCCAAGAGACCCAGTACTTC; CDR3aa: CASSHRGQETQYF
d_gene: -; v_gene: TRBV6-1; abundance: -; len: 13; j_gene: TRBJ2-7; CDR3nt: TGTGCCAGCAGTGAAGCTGCAGAGCACGAGCAGTACTTC; CDR3aa: CASSEAAEHEQYF
d_gene: -; v_gene: TRBV5-4; abundance: -; len: 14; j_gene: TRBJ2-3; CDR3nt: TGTGCCAGCAGCTTTGGTGAGCGCACAGATACGCAGTATTTT; CDR3aa: CASSFGERTDTQYF
d_gene: TRBD1; v_gene: TRBV5-1; abundance: -; len: 15; j_gene: TRBJ1-2; CDR3nt: TGCGCCAGCAGCTTGACTGGACAGGCTGACTATGGCTACACCTTC; CDR3aa: CASSLTGQADYGYTF
d_gene: -; v_gene: TRBV9; abundance: -; len: 14; j_gene: TRBJ1-1; CDR3nt: TGTGCCAGCAGCGTAGCTTGGGCTAACACTGAAGCTTTCTTT; CDR3aa: CASSVAWANTEAFF
d_gene: -; v_gene: TRBV5-1; abundance: -; len: 12; j_gene: TRBJ2-5; CDR3nt: TGCGCCAGCAGCTTGATAGGAGAGACCCAGTACTTC; CDR3aa: CASSLIGETQYF
d_gene: TRBD1; v_gene: TRBV9; abundance: -; len: 15; j_gene: TRBJ1-4; CDR3nt: TGTGCCAGCTCCGGGACAGGGGGCTCAGGTGAAAAACTGTTTTTT; CDR3aa: CASSGTGGSGEKLFF
d_gene: -; v_gene: TRBV4-1; abundance: -; len: 16; j_gene: TRBJ2-2; CDR3nt: TGCGCCAGCAGCCAAGATGGTCAGCCCGACACCGGGGAGCTGTTTTTT; CDR3aa: CASSQDGQPDTGELFF
d_gene: -; v_gene: TRBV3-1/TRBV3-2; abundance: -; len: 16; j_gene: TRBJ2-1; CDR3nt: TGTGCCAGCAGCCTCGAGCGTCCCCATTCCGACAATGAGCAGTTCTTC; CDR3aa: CASSLERPHSDNEQFF
d_gene: TRBD2; v_gene: TRBV3-1/TRBV3-2; abundance: -; len: 17; j_gene: TRBJ2-1; CDR3nt: TGTGCCAGCAGCTCTCGGACTAGCGGGGGGGCCTACAATGAGCAGTTCTTC; CDR3aa: CASSSRTSGGAYNEQFF
d_gene: -; v_gene: TRBV13; abundance: once; len: 14; j_gene: TRBJ1-2; CDR3nt: TGTGCCAGCAGCTCAGGACATTCTGTCTATGGCTACACCTTC; CDR3aa: CASSSGHSVYGYTF
d_gene: -; v_gene: TRBV9; abundance: -; len: 16; j_gene: TRBJ1-3; CDR3nt: TGTGCCAGCAGCCCGAGCGAGGGGATGACTGGAAACACCATATATTTT; CDR3aa: CASSPSEGMTGNTIYF
d_gene: -; v_gene: TRBV9; abundance: -; len: 16; j_gene: TRBJ2-1; CDR3nt: TGTGCCAGCTCCGACTCTGACAAGAGCTCCTACAATGAGCAGTTCTTC; CDR3aa: CASSDSDKSSYNEQFF
d_gene: -; v_gene: TRBV19; abundance: -; len: 15; j_gene: TRBJ1-4; CDR3nt: TGTGCCAGTAGTCTTTACATCTCTCGGAGGGAAAAACTGTTTTTT; CDR3aa: CASSLYISRREKLFF
d_gene: TRBD1; v_gene: TRBV10-2; abundance: -; len: 14; j_gene: TRBJ1-4; CDR3nt: TGCGCCAGCAGTGAAGGGACAGTTAATGAAAAACTGTTTTTT; CDR3aa: CASSEGTVNEKLFF
d_gene: TRBD1; v_gene: TRBV6-5; abundance: -; len: 15; j_gene: TRBJ2-3; CDR3nt: TGTGCCAGCAGTCTCCGGGACAGGGGGCTGGATACGCAGTATTTT; CDR3aa: CASSLRDRGLDTQYF
d_gene: TRBD2; v_gene: TRBV19; abundance: -; len: 18; j_gene: TRBJ2-7; CDR3nt: TGTGCCAGTAGTATGGGTTTTGCAGCGGTAGCGGGAGCTTCCGAGCAGTACTTC; CDR3aa: CASSMGFAAVAGASEQYF
d_gene: -; v_gene: TRBV4-1; abundance: -; len: 13; j_gene: TRBJ1-5; CDR3nt: TGCGCCAGCAGCCAATTCCCCCACCAGCCCCAGCATTTT; CDR3aa: CASSQFPHQPQHF
d_gene: -; v_gene: TRBV5-6; abundance: -; len: 13; j_gene: TRBJ1-1; CDR3nt: TGTGCCAGCAGCACGGACAGAAAGGGTGAAGCTTTCTTT; CDR3aa: CASSTDRKGEAFF
d_gene: TRBD2; v_gene: TRBV6-6; abundance: -; len: 15; j_gene: TRBJ2-7; CDR3nt: TGTGCCAGCGTGATAGCGGGGGCCCCAAACTACGAGCAGTACTTC; CDR3aa: CASVIAGAPNYEQYF
d_gene: -; v_gene: TRBV6-5; abundance: -; len: 14; j_gene: TRBJ2-2; CDR3nt: TGTGCCAGCATGACCGGGTCCAACACCGGGGAGCTGTTTTTT; CDR3aa: CASMTGSNTGELFF